This is a list of T cell receptor beta chains from one sample in a study of T-cell memory formation after mild COVID-19. TCRdb independently ran MiXCR on the 5' RACE reads; one entry per CDR3 protein. The table lists 250,000 to 350,000 distinct CDR3 sequences, just under 20% of them singletons, with around 21% in the top ten. What was sequenced was PBMCs or a T cell subset sorted from them (not recorded which). The receptors here all came from a man younger than 30 who had mild COVID-19 (a few samples of this study predate the infection). Cell type and time point are not known. Each CDR3 is given without its conserved first and last residue. Only some rows state a clone size, as once, few, many or a class for expanded clones.

size,V,CDR3
many,TRBV5-1,ASSLEGYEQF
-,TRBV5-5,ASSFFQGAFAETQY
-,TRBV12-3/TRBV12-4,ASSLEFNSPLH
-,TRBV29-1,SVPGVAGGLNEQF
-,TRBV20-1,SARPGQGVFTEAF
few,TRBV5-5,ASSLEVRTYGYT
few,TRBV7-9,ASSLGASGDTQY
few,TRBV4-1,ASSQEKRAVTDTQY
-,TRBV4-2,ASSQEGQGAETQY
-,TRBV5-1,ASSGTGENTGELF
-,TRBV20-1,SARSPNSPLH
-,TRBV19,ASSDAGVGDEQF
many,TRBV20-1,SASGEAYNEQF
few,TRBV15,ATSRDPLADTQY